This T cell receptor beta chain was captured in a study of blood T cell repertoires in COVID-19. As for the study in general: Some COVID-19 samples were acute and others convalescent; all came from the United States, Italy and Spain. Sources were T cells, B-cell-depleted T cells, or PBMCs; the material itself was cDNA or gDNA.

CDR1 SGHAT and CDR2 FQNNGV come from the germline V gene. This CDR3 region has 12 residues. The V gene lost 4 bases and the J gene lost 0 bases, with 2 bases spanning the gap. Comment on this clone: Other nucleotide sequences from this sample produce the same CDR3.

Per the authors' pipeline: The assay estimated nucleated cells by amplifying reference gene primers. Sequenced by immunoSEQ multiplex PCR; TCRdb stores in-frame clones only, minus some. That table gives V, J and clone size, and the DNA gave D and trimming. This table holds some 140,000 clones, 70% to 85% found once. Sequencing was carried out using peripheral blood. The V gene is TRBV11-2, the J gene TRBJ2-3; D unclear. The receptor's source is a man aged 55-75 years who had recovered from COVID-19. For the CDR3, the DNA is TGTGCCAGCAGCTCGAGCACAGATACGCAGTATTTT. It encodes CASSSSTDTQYF. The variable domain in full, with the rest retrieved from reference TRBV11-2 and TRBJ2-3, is EAGVAQSPRYKIIEKRQSVAFWCNPISGHATLYWYQQILGQGPKLLIQFQNNGVVDDSQLPKDRFSAERLKGVDSTLKIQPAKLEDSAVYLCASSSSTDTQYFGPGTRLTVL.